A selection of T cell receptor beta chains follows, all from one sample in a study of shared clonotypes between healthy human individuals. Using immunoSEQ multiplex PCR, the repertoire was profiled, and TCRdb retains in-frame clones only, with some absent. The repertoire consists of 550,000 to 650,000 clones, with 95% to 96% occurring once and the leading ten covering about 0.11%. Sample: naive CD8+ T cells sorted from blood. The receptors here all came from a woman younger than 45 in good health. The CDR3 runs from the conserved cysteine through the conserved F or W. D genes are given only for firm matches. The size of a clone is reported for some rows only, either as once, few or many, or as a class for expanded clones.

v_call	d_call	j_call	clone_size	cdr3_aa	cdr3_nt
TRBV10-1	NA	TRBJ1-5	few	CASKEDGSNQPQHF	TGCGCCAGCAAGGAAGACGGTAGCAATCAGCCCCAGCATTTT
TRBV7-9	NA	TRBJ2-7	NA	CASSLAGALDEQYF	TGTGCCAGCAGCTTAGCAGGGGCCCTGGACGAGCAGTACTTC
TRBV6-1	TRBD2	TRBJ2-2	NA	CASSERAGAPTNTGELFF	TGTGCCAGCAGTGAAAGGGCGGGAGCCCCAACGAACACCGGGGAGCTGTTTTTT
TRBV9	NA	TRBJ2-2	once	CASSVAGARELFF	TGTGCCAGCAGCGTAGCGGGGGCCCGGGAGCTGTTTTTT
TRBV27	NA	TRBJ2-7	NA	CASSFGVGAYEQYF	TGTGCCAGCAGTTTTGGAGTGGGGGCCTACGAGCAGTACTTC
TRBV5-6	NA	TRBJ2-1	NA	CASSLSHARAPGYNEQFF	TGTGCCAGCAGCTTGAGTCATGCCCGGGCCCCAGGCTACAATGAGCAGTTCTTC
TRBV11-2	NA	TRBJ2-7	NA	CASSPLSTYEQYF	TGTGCCAGCAGCCCTCTTTCTACCTACGAGCAGTACTTC
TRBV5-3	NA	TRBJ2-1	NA	CARTRQDRSYNEQFF	TGTGCCAGAACCAGACAGGACCGCTCCTACAATGAGCAGTTCTTC
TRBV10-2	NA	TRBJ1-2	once	CASSESVGLGGYTF	TGCGCCAGCAGTGAGTCGGTAGGGCTCGGTGGCTACACCTTC
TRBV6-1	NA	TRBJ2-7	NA	CASSEARDLYYEQYF	TGTGCCAGCAGTGAAGCGCGGGACCTTTACTACGAGCAGTACTTC
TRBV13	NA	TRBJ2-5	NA	CASSARDTPIQETQYF	TGTGCCAGCAGCGCCCGGGACACCCCAATCCAAGAGACCCAGTACTTC
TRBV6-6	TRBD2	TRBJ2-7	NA	CASSLGLSYEQYF	TGTGCCAGCAGTTTGGGACTATCCTACGAGCAGTACTTC
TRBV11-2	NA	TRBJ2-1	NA	CASSLYAGDNEQFF	TGTGCCAGCAGCCTATACGCCGGGGACAATGAGCAGTTCTTC
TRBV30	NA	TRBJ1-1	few	CAWDGMNTEAFF	TGTGCCTGGGACGGAATGAACACTGAAGCTTTCTTT
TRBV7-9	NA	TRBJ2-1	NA	CASSLGGSFYNEQFF	TGTGCCAGCAGCTTAGGAGGGTCGTTCTACAATGAGCAGTTCTTC
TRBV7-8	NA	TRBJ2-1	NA	CASSLRGPTISLWNEQFF	TGTGCCAGCAGCTTAAGGGGCCCCACTATCTCCCTATGGAATGAGCAGTTCTTC
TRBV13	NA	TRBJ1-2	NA	CASSITQGPPPNYGYTF	TGTGCCAGCAGCATCACCCAGGGACCGCCGCCCAACTATGGCTACACCTTC
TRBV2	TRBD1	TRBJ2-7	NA	CASSAIQGARYEQYF	TGTGCCAGCAGTGCGATACAGGGGGCCCGATACGAGCAGTACTTC
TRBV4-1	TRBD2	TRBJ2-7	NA	CASSQVWREAEQYF	TGCGCCAGCAGCCAAGTCTGGCGGGAGGCCGAGCAGTACTTC